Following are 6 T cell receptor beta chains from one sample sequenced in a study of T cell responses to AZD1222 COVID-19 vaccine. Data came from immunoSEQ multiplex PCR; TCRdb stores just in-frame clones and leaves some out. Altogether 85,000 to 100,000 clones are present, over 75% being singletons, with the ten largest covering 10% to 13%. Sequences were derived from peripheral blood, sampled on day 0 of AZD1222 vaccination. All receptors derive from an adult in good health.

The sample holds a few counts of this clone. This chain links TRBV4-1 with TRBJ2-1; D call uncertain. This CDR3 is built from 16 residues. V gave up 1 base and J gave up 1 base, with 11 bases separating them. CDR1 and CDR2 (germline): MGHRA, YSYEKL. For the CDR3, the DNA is TGCGCCAGCAGCCAAGTGGACCTAGTTTCCTACAATGAGCAGTTCTTC. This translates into CASSQVDLVSYNEQFF.

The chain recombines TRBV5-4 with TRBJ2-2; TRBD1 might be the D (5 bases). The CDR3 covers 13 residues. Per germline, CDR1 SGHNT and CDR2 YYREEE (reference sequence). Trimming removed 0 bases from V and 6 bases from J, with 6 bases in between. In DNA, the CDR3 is TGTGCCAGCAGCTTGGTAGGGGCCGGGGAGCTGTTTTTT. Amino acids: CASSLVGAGELFF.

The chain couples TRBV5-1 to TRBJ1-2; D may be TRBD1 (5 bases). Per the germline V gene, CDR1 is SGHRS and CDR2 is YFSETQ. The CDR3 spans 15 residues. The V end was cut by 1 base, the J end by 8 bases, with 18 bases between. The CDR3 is CASSLPGRTLGGYTF. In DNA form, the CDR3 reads TGCGCCAGCAGCTTGCCGGGACGGACCCTCGGGGGCTACACCTTC.

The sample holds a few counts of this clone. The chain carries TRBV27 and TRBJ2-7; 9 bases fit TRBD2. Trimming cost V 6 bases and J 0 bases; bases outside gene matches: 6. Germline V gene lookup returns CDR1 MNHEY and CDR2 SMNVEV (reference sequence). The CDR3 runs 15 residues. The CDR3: CASRNLAGSSYEQYF. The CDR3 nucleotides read TGTGCCAGCAGGAATCTAGCGGGGAGCTCCTACGAGCAGTACTTC.

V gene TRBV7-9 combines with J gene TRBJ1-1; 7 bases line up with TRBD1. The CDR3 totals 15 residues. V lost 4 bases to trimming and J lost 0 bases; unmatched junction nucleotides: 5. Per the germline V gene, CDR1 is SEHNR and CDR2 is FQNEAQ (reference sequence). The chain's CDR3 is CASSSNTGVNTEAFF. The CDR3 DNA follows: TGTGCCAGCAGCTCCAATACAGGGGTGAACACTGAAGCTTTCTTT. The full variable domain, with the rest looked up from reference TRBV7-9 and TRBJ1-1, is DTGVSQNPRHKITKRGQNVTFRCDPISEHNRLYWYRQTLGQGPEFLTYFQNEAQLEKSRLLSDRFSAERPKGSFSTLEIQRTEQGDSAMYLCASSSNTGVNTEAFFGQGTRLTVV.

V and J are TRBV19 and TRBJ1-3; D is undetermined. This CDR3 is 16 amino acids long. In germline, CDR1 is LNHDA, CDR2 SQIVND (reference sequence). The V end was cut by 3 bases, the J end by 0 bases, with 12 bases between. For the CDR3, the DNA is TGTGCCAGTAGTATTACATGGGCGAGCTCTGGAAACACCATATATTTT. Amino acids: CASSITWASSGNTIYF.